This TCR beta chain emerged from a study of OX40 agonist ivuxolimab in advanced cancers. TCRdb keeps only in-frame clones here, not all; method: immunoSEQ multiplex PCR. The sample gives 15,000 or so clones, almost 80% of which show up once; about 32% is in the top ten. In germline, CDR1 is SGDLS, CDR2 YYNGEE. This CDR3 contains 13 residues. Trimming stripped 0 bases from V and 7 bases from J, with 7 bases between. The chain is built from TRBV9 and TRBJ1-4, with D possibly being TRBD1 (6 bases). This clonotype was obtained from an adult with an advanced solid tumor such as melanoma, head and neck, liver or kidney cancer. The source material was CD4+ or CD8+ T cells sorted from blood, sampled in a trial of the OX40 agonist ivuxolimab. CDR3 coding DNA: TGTGCCAGCAGCGTAGGAGGGGGTGAAAAACTGTTTTTT. Its protein product is CASSVGGGEKLFF.